The 32 T cell receptor beta chains presented below share a single source sample, sequenced in a study of post-analysis software for immune sequencing data. The TCR beta cDNA libraries contained unique molecular identifiers. From the PCR reads, TCRdb called clonotypes with MiXCR, one entry per CDR3 protein. The table records around 700,000 distinct CDR3 sequences, approximately 59% of them present only once. Study-wide results and limits: About 5 TRBV segments occurring more often in patients than controls included TRBV5-6, TRBV5-1 and TRBV20-1.

Their cognate antigens are unknown. The sample comprised blood. Source of these receptors: a girl aged 2 to 10 with multiple sclerosis.

The rearrangement links TRBV7-6 to TRBJ2-7; 8 nucleotides match TRBD2. Germline CDR1 SGHVS, CDR2 FNYEAQ. Trimming cost V 0 bases and J 7 bases; bases outside gene matches: 5. The CDR3 runs 14 residues. The CDR3 nucleotides read TGTGCCAGCAGCTTAGCAGGGACTAGGGAAGAGCAGTACTTC. Its protein is CASSLAGTREEQYF.

This clonotype was counted between two and nine times. The chain couples TRBV19 to TRBJ2-1, with D maybe TRBD1 (6 bases). The germline V gene encodes CDR1 LNHDA and CDR2 SQIVND (reference sequence). The CDR3 runs to 15 residues. Trimming cost V 3 bases and J 0 bases, with 9 bases left between them. This CDR3 is CASSIGTSSYNEQFF. DNA of the CDR3: TGTGCCAGTAGTATCGGGACAAGCTCCTACAATGAGCAGTTCTTC.

The chain carries TRBV3-1 and TRBJ1-6; D not certain. CDR1 is LGHDT and CDR2 is YNNKEL in the germline V gene (reference sequence). V lost 2 bases and J lost 13, with 12 bases in between. CDR3 length: 13 residues. CDR3 protein: CASSQSNGIPLHF. The DNA for the CDR3 is TGTGCCAGCAGCCAAAGTAATGGGATCCCCCTCCACTTT.

This clonotype has a handful of counts. This chain links TRBV20-1 with TRBJ2-1; possibly TRBD2 for D (5 bases). Trimming removed 0 bases from V and 0 bases from J, with 12 bases in between. Germline CDR1 reads DFQATT; CDR2 reads SNEGSKA (reference sequence). CDR3 length: 16 amino acids. The CDR3 coding sequence is TGCAGTGCTAGAGATCGTCGGGGTAGCTCCTACAATGAGCAGTTCTTC. This translates into CSARDRRGSSYNEQFF.

This rearrangement joins TRBV20-1 to TRBJ1-1; possible D gene TRBD1, 5 bases. Germline assignment: CDR1 DFQATT and CDR2 SNEGSKA (reference sequence). V was cut by 0 bases and J by 6 bases, with 17 bases left in between. This CDR3 region has 15 residues. The CDR3 is CSARDGRDSSAEAFF. In nucleotides, the CDR3 is TGCAGTGCTAGAGACGGCCGCGACAGCTCGGCTGAAGCTTTCTTT.

This chain connects TRBV2 to TRBJ2-7; D gene unclear. V dropped 6 bases and J dropped 2 bases, with 8 bases sitting between them. The CDR3 covers 12 residues. Germline V CDR1 and CDR2: SNHLY, FYNNEI. CDR3 region: CASRVDPYEQYF. CDR3 coding DNA: TGTGCCAGCAGGGTCGACCCCTACGAGCAGTACTTC. Filled out from reference TRBV2 and TRBJ2-7, the complete variable domain reads EPEVTQTPSHQVTQMGQEVILRCVPISNHLYFYWYRQILGQKVEFLVSFYNNEISEKSEIFDDQFSVERPDGSNFTLKIRSTKLEDSAMYFCASRVDPYEQYFGPGTRLTVT.

The chain has TRBV27 and TRBJ1-5, with D uncertain. The germline V and J ends were trimmed by 2 bases and 9 bases, with 14 bases remaining between them. The germline V gene encodes CDR1 MNHEY and CDR2 SMNVEV (reference sequence). CDR3 size: 14 residues. For the CDR3, the DNA is TGTGCCAGCAGTTTAAGGCGGGATTCCTGGCCCCAGCATTTT. It encodes CASSLRRDSWPQHF.

This clonotype occurred a few times. V usage is TRBV12-3 or TRBV12-4 and J usage is TRBJ1-5; no definite D call. The CDR3 length is 15 residues. With 7 bases removed from V and 0 bases from J, the gap between germline ends came to 13 bases. The CDR3 region is CASTLEINSNQPQHF. The CDR3 DNA is TGTGCCAGCACCTTGGAGATCAATAGCAATCAGCCCCAGCATTTT.

This rearrangement joins TRBV6-2 or TRBV6-3 to TRBJ2-1; D is unclear. Looked up from germline, CDR1 is MNHEY and CDR2 is SVGEGT. The length of the CDR3 is 12 residues. V dropped 0 bases and J dropped 6 bases, with 3 bases sitting between them. Here the CDR3 reads CASSYSCNEQFF. The CDR3 DNA follows: TGTGCCAGCAGTTACTCGTGCAATGAGCAGTTCTTC.

CDR3 bases: TGTGCCAGCAGTTATCTCGGGGACAGGGCTGGCTACACCTTC. Translated, it gives CASSYLGDRAGYTF. The chain recombines TRBV12-3 or TRBV12-4 with TRBJ1-2, with 9 bases matching TRBD1. The CDR3 runs to 14 residues. V was pared by 4 bases and J by 7 bases, with 7 bases of the junction left unmatched.

This rearrangement joins TRBV29-1 to TRBJ2-3; D is unresolved. Germline CDR1 reads SQVTM; CDR2 reads ANQGSEA. The germline V and J ends were trimmed by 3 bases and 1 base, with 5 bases remaining between them. CDR3 length: 12 amino acids. DNA of the CDR3: TGCAGCGTTGACTACCGCACAGATACGCAGTATTTT. Translated: CSVDYRTDTQYF.

This clonotype appeared a few times. The gene calls are TRBV14 and TRBJ2-7; 9 nucleotides match TRBD1. This CDR3 spans 15 amino acids. Trimming took 3 bases from V and 2 from J; bases not matched to a gene: 5. The V gene's germline CDR1 is SGHDN and CDR2 FVKESK. CDR3 nucleotides: TGTGCCAGCAGCCAGTTGGGACAGGGCACCTACGAGCAGTACTTC. Residues: CASSQLGQGTYEQYF.

The V call is TRBV20-1, the J call TRBJ2-3; D is perhaps TRBD1 or TRBD2 (6 bases each). Germline CDR1 and CDR2: DFQATT and SNEGSKA (reference sequence). The CDR3 is 15 residues long. The V end was cut by 3 bases, the J end by 9 bases, with 22 bases between. DNA for the CDR3: TGCAGTGCTAGTTGGGGGCGGGGCTTTAATGTCACGCAGTATTTT. It specifies CSASWGRGFNVTQYF.

The rearrangement links TRBV6-1 to TRBJ2-7; D gene unclear. Per the germline V gene, CDR1 is MNHNS and CDR2 is SASEGT. Trimming removed 7 bases from V and 1 base from J, with 11 bases in between. This CDR3 region has 13 residues. The CDR3 spells CASTEDNSYEQYF. CDR3 bases: TGTGCCAGCACCGAAGACAATTCCTACGAGCAGTACTTC.

The sample holds a few counts of this clonotype. The J gene is TRBJ2-1, the V gene TRBV2; tentatively, D is TRBD1 (8 bases). There are 13 residues in the CDR3. Trimming took 6 bases from V and 9 from J, leaving 15 bases between them. Germline CDR1 is SNHLY and CDR2 is FYNNEI. This chain's CDR3 is CASRETGGGEQFF. The CDR3 DNA reads TGTGCCAGCAGGGAAACAGGGGGGGGTGAGCAGTTCTTC.

The chain employs TRBV20-1 and TRBJ2-1, with 8 bases aligning to TRBD2. The CDR3 consists of 15 residues. The ends lost 7 bases at V and 0 bases at J; junction bases unmatched: 8. The germline CDR1 and CDR2 sequences are DFQATT and SNEGSKA (reference sequence). The CDR3 bases are TGCAGTGGGGGAGGCGGGGGGAGCTCCTACAATGAGCAGTTCTTC. Residues: CSGGGGGSSYNEQFF.

The rearrangement links TRBV29-1 to TRBJ2-3, with D maybe TRBD1 (5 bases). The CDR3 contains 14 residues. In germline, CDR1 is SQVTM, CDR2 ANQGSEA. V lost 6 bases and J 2 bases, leaving 15 bases between the germline ends. The DNA of the CDR3 is TGCAGCGTAGGACACCCGAGTGACACAGATACGCAGTATTTT. Residues: CSVGHPSDTDTQYF.

This clonotype was detected only once. The CDR3 reads CASSSEGLMGETQYF. CDR3 coding DNA: TGTGCCAGCAGTTCCGAGGGACTCATGGGGGAGACCCAGTACTTC. This sequence joins TRBV12-3 or TRBV12-4 and TRBJ2-5; D perhaps matches TRBD2 (6 bases). The CDR3 length is 15 residues. The V and J ends lost 4 bases and 5 bases respectively, with 17 bases between them.

J is TRBJ2-3 and V is TRBV7-8, with no clear D. Germline V lookup: CDR1 SGHVS, CDR2 FQNEAQ. With 1 base removed from V and 3 bases from J, the gap between germline ends came to 11 bases. This CDR3 spans 15 amino acids. The CDR3 nucleotides are TGTGCCAGCAGCTTAGGACCGAGGAGAACAGATACGCAGTATTTT. Protein product: CASSLGPRRTDTQYF.

CDR3 DNA: TGCAGTGCTTCCCGGATGAGCTACGAGCAGTACTTC. Translated: CSASRMSYEQYF. This sequence joins TRBV20-1 and TRBJ2-7; no reliable D call. CDR1 is DFQATT, CDR2 SNEGSKA, per germline (reference sequence). Trimming took off 5 bases at V and 3 bases at J, with 11 bases between the two ends. This CDR3 comprises 12 residues.

The chain joins TRBV20-1 to TRBJ1-2; 7 bases align to TRBD1. J gave up 4 bases and V 3 bases, and 2 bases lay outside the gene matches. The germline V gene encodes CDR1 DFQATT and CDR2 SNEGSKA (reference sequence). This CDR3 is built from 12 residues. The DNA for the CDR3 is TGCAGTGCTAGCGCAGGGGGCTATGGCTACACCTTC. As protein: CSASAGGYGYTF.

CDR3 nucleotides: TGTGCCAGCAGTTTAGAGGAGCAGTTCTTC. This sequence encodes CASSLEEQFF. The V gene is TRBV12-3 or TRBV12-4, the J gene TRBJ2-1; no reliable D call. The CDR3 covers 10 residues. Trimming pared 1 base from V and 10 bases from J, leaving 2 bases between.

There are a few counts of this clonotype. The chain has TRBV7-9 and TRBJ2-1; TRBD1 matches 12 bases. Germline V CDR1 and CDR2: SEHNR, FQNEAQ (reference sequence). There are 16 residues in the CDR3. With V trimmed by 2 bases and J by 6 bases, 5 bases remained unmatched. In DNA form, the CDR3 reads TGTGCCAGCAGCTTACGGGACAGGGGGCATGTCAATGAGCAGTTCTTC. Translated, it gives CASSLRDRGHVNEQFF.

This chain uses TRBV5-1 with TRBJ1-5; D call uncertain. The germline V gene encodes CDR1 SGHRS and CDR2 YFSETQ. This CDR3 has 13 residues. Trimming stripped 4 bases from V and 5 bases from J, with 10 bases between. The CDR3 reads CASSPDFDQPQHF. CDR3 nucleotide sequence: TGCGCCAGCAGCCCGGACTTCGATCAGCCCCAGCATTTT.

This chain joins TRBV20-1 and TRBJ2-7; tentative D call: TRBD1 (5 bases). CDR1 and CDR2 from the germline V gene are DFQATT and SNEGSKA (reference sequence). The CDR3 is made up of 15 amino acids. Trimming shortened V by 0 bases and J by 9 bases, and 21 bases separated the two germline ends. CDR3 protein: CSARDSRAGPYTQYF. CDR3 nucleotide sequence: TGCAGTGCTAGAGATAGCAGGGCAGGGCCTTACACGCAGTACTTC.

The rearrangement links TRBV12-3 or TRBV12-4 to TRBJ1-2, with a possible D match to TRBD1 (6 bases). Trimming stripped 6 bases from V and 10 bases from J, with 18 bases between. This CDR3 has 13 residues. CDR3 protein: CASSLGGIEDYTF. The CDR3 DNA is TGTGCCAGCAGCCTAGGGGGAATCGAGGACTACACCTTC.

This chain joins TRBV12-3 or TRBV12-4 and TRBJ1-2; TRBD1 matches at 7 bases. V gave up 6 bases and J gave up 8 bases; unmatched junction bases: 9. The CDR3 is made up of 13 amino acids. The DNA for the CDR3 is TGTGCCAGCAGAACAGGGGCGGGGGGCGGCTACACCTTC. It encodes CASRTGAGGGYTF.

The rearrangement links TRBV7-2 to TRBJ1-1; tentatively, D is TRBD1 (5 bases). This CDR3 is built from 15 residues. V was pared by 1 base and J by 0 bases, with 9 bases between. The germline gives CDR1 SGHTA, CDR2 FQGNSA. The CDR3: CASSLVTGMNTEAFF. CDR3 DNA sequence: TGTGCCAGCAGCTTAGTAACAGGCATGAACACTGAAGCTTTCTTT.

The rearrangement uses TRBV20-1 and TRBJ2-3, with TRBD1 as a possible D gene (5 bases). This CDR3 has 15 amino acids. Germline assignment: CDR1 DFQATT and CDR2 SNEGSKA (reference sequence). The ends were cut back, 3 bases at V and 6 bases at J, with 19 bases in the middle. The CDR3 DNA follows: TGCAGTGCTAGGGGCGACAGTAGTTTGGTCGATACGCAGTATTTT. Its translation is CSARGDSSLVDTQYF.

At least ten counts were recorded for this clonotype. CDR3 coding DNA: TGTGCCAGCAGTCCACGGACAGGCACAGATACGCAGTATTTT. Translation gives CASSPRTGTDTQYF. The gene calls are TRBV12-3 or TRBV12-4 and TRBJ2-3; the D gene is possibly TRBD1 (6 bases). CDR3 length: 14 amino acids. Trimming removed 5 bases from V and 1 base from J, with 10 bases in between.

This clonotype showed up many times. The V gene is TRBV29-1, the J gene TRBJ2-5; no firm D call. V was shortened by 3 bases and J by 2 bases, with 7 bases between the two germline ends. Germline-derived CDR1 and CDR2 are SQVTM and ANQGSEA. The CDR3 is made up of 12 amino acids. CDR3 DNA sequence: TGCAGCGTTGAGAGGCAACAAGAGACCCAGTACTTC. Amino acid sequence: CSVERQQETQYF.

This sequence joins TRBV20-1 and TRBJ2-5; 7 positions agree with TRBD1. Per the germline V gene, CDR1 is DFQATT and CDR2 is SNEGSKA (reference sequence). V was clipped by 1 base and J by 4 bases; unmatched bases: 3. The CDR3 covers 13 residues. CDR3: CSARVGTVETQYF. DNA for the CDR3: TGCAGTGCTAGAGTCGGGACAGTAGAGACCCAGTACTTC.